This entry describes one T cell receptor (beta chain). Its antigen specificity is not known. No much larger clonotype is one base removed from it; base qualities were not supplied. The data stem from a study of T cell repertoires in cytomegalovirus infection (dated by TCRdb to between 2017 and 2020). In the study overall: Peptide stimulations targeted recently identified HLA-C-restricted CMV epitopes, whose presentation resists viral immunomodulation, together with well-studied HLA-B-restricted epitopes. Donor HLA type was relevant to the analysis, as public TCR beta signatures indicated carriage of CMV infection together with the matching HLA type. Here is what the overall study found, with its caveats: The ex vivo response was dominated by HLA-C-restricted CMV-specific TCR beta clonotypes, and the single most frequent clonotype in two of eight donors was supplied by these HLA-C-restricted clonotypes. Cumulative frequency of public TCR beta family members discriminated carriers of CMV infection plus the relevant HLA type in this cohort and an independent roughly 340-donor cohort.

The intended sense of this specimen's treatment or condition label: in vitro stimulation with specific CMV peptide epitopes to enrich CMV-specific T cells. The sequencing machine was an Illumina HiSeq 1500. TCRdb redid the processing of the public reads, applying fastp at Q25 and MiXCR, and retained in-frame beta chains. One record per CDR3 amino acid sequence lists the most common genes and DNA. Within this sample are about 100,000 distinct CDR3 sequences, with about 29% of them counted one time only. Together, the top ten hold over 60% of the sample. From the germline V gene (reference sequence), CDR1 is SGHAT and CDR2 is FQDESV. V loses 8 bases, J loses 6 bases, and the germline ends lie 13 bases apart. The CDR3 goes from the cysteine to the phenylalanine over 12 residues. CDR3 DNA only is kept here, 36 bases in frame from base 1.

In this chain, TRBV11-1 is recombined with TRBJ1-1; the D gene is possibly TRBD1, with 6 bases matching. The receptor comes from a human donor in good health (CMV status not recorded). Some clones in this sample may be carry-over from other donors' samples. Here the sequenced sample was CD8+ T cells from cultured PBMCs, taken from culture after CMV antigen stimulation. The CDR3 protein is CASDPGVPEAFF. The DNA sequence follows: TGTGCCAGCGACCCAGGGGTACCTGAAGCTTTCTTT.